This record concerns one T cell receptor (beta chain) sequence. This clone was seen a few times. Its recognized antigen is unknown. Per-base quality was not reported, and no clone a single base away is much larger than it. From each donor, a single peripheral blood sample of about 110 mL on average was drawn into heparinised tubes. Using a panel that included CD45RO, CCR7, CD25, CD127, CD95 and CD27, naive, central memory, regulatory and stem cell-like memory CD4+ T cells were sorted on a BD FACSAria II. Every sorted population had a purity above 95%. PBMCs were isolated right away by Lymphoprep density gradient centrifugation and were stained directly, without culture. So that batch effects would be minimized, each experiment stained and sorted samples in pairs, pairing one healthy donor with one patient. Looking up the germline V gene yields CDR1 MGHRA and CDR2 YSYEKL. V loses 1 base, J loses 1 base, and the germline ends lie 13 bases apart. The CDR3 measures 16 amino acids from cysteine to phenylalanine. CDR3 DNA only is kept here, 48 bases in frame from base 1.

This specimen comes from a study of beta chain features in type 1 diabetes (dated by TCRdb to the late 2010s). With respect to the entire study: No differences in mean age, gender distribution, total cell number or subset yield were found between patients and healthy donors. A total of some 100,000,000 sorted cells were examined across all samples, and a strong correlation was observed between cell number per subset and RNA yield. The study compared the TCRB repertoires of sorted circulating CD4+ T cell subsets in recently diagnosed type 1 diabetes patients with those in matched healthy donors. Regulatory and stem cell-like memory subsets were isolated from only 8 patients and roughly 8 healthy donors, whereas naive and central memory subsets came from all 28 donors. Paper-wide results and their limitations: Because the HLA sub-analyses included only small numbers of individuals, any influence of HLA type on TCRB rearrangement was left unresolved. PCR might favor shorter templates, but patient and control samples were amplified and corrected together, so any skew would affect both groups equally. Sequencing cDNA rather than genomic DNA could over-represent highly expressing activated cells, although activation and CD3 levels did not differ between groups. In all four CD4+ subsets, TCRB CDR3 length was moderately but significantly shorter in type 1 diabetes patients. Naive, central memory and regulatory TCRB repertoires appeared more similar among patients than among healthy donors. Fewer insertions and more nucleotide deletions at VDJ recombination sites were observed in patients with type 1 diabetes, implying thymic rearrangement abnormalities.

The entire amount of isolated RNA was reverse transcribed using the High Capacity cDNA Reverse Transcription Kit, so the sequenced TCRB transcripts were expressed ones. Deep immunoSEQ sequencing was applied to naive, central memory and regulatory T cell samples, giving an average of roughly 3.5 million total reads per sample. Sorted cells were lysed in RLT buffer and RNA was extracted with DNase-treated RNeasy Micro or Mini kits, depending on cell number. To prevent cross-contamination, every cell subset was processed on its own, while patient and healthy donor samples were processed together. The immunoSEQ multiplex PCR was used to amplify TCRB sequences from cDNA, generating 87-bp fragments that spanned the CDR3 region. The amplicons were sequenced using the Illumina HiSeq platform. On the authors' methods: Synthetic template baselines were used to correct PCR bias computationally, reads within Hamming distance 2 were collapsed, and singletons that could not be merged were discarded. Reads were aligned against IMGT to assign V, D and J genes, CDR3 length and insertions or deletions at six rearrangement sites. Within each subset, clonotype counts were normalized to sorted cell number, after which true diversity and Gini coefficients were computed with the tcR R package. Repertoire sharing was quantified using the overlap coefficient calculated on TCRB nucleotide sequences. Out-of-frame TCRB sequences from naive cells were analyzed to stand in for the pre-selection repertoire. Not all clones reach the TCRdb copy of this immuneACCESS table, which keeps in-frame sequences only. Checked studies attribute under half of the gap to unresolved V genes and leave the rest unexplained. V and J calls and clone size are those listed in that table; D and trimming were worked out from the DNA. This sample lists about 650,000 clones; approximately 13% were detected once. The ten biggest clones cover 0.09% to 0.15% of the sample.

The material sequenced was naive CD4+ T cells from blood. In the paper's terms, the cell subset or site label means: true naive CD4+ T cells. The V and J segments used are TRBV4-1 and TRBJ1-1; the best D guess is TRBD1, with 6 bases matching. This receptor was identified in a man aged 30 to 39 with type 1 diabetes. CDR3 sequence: CASSQGQGYENTEAFF. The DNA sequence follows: TGCGCCAGCAGCCAAGGTCAGGGGTACGAGAACACTGAAGCTTTCTTT.